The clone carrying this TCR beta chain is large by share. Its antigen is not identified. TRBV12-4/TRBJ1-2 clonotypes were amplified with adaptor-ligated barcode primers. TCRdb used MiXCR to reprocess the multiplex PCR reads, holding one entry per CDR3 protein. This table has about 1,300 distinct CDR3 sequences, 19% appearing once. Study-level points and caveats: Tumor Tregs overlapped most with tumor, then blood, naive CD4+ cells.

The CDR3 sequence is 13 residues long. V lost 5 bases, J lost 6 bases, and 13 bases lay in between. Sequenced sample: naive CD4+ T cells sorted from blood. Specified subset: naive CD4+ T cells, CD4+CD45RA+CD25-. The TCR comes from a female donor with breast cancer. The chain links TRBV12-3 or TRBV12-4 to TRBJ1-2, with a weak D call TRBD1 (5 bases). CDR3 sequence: CASSLSGHNGYTF. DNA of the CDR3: TGTGCCAGCAGTCTATCAGGACATAATGGCTACACCTTC.